The sequence of this TCR beta chain was determined in a study of shared clonotypes between healthy human individuals. In regard to this clone: Its antigen is unknown.

The study's findings and limits: Naive CD4 clonotype sharing across several donors was about 5%. The rarefaction results pointed to incomplete sorted-subset sequencing despite large depth. Relative to their counterparts shared across all four donors, non-shared clonotypes exhibited diminished generation probabilities.

Trimming took 0 bases from V and 2 from J; bases not matched to a gene: 0. Germline CDR1 is MNHNS and CDR2 is SASEGT. CDR3 length: 18 amino acids. Profiling relied on immunoSEQ multiplex PCR, and the TCRdb table lists in-frame clones only, not all of them. The sample records more than 2 million clones, almost 96% being singletons. This TCR was sampled from a young man in good health. The chain combines TRBV6-1 with TRBJ2-6, with 14 bases lining up with TRBD2. The material sequenced was naive CD4+ T cells sorted from blood. Documented subset: CD45RA+ positively selected. CDR3 in amino acids: CASSEATSGRAGANVLTF. The CDR3 coding sequence is TGTGCCAGCAGTGAAGCGACTAGCGGGAGGGCTGGGGCCAACGTCCTGACTTTC.